The source of this T cell receptor beta chain is a study of T cell repertoires in cytomegalovirus infection. About the study: Public TCR beta signature analysis indicated the presence of both CMV infection and matching HLA type.

This clonotype has more than one count but fewer than ten. Its antigen is as yet unknown. Overall study results and limits: The cumulative frequency of public TCR beta families distinguished individuals who carried CMV together with the relevant HLA. The study found HLA-C-restricted CMV-specific TCR beta clonotypes dominating the ex vivo response.

The CDR3 has 16 amino acids. CDR1 MNHEY and CDR2 SVGEGT come from the germline V gene. V was trimmed by 6 bases and J by 2 bases, leaving 17 bases between them. TCRdb independently ran MiXCR on the reads; one entry per CDR3 protein. The sample contains approximately 990,000 distinct CDR3 sequences, less than 40% of which appear only once. The clonotype was recovered from a human donor in good health (CMV status not recorded). Some clones in this sample may be carry-over from other donors' samples. This specimen consisted of cultured CD8+ T cells from PBMCs, obtained from culture after CMV antigen stimulation. The chain links TRBV6-2 or TRBV6-3 to TRBJ2-1, with a tentative D call TRBD1 (6 bases). The CDR3 DNA follows: TGTGCCAGCAGGAACCTTGACAGGAGTACCTACAATGAGCAGTTCTTC. Translating it yields CASRNLDRSTYNEQFF.